These T cell receptor beta chains were read from a single sample in a study of chemoradiotherapy in HPV16-positive cancers. Repertoires were generated with immunoSEQ multiplex PCR, while TCRdb's copy carries only in-frame clones and drops some. The table has thousands of clones, 65% to 80% seen once. Material: tumor tissue, obtained from a patient who underwent chemoradiotherapy. These receptor sequences come from a human donor with HPV-associated anogenital cancer. CDR3s include the opening cysteine and the closing phenylalanine or tryptophan. Each record gives: D gene, V gene, J gene, CDR3 protein. D genes are given only for firm matches.

NA	TRBV7-6	TRBJ2-5	CASSLSQQETQYF
NA	TRBV29-1	TRBJ1-1	CSVDEAGNTEAFF
NA	TRBV18	TRBJ2-1	CASSQGSSYDEQFF
NA	TRBV5-1	TRBJ2-5	CASSGTVSQETQYF
NA	TRBV7-3	TRBJ1-1	CASSLIPQGNTEAFF
NA	TRBV5-1	TRBJ1-5	CASSLVGADDQPQHF
NA	TRBV4-1	TRBJ1-2	CASSIRGAHSDNYGYTF
TRBD2	TRBV30	TRBJ2-5	CAWKLAGGQETQYF
NA	TRBV29-1	TRBJ2-2	CSVDLGQGPGELFF
TRBD1	TRBV5-1	TRBJ1-4	CASSWVGTGEATNEKLFF
TRBD1	TRBV18	TRBJ2-3	CASTNRNGTGRYTQYF
NA	TRBV12-2	TRBJ2-2	CASRLVGQGPTGELFF